This T cell receptor beta chain was captured by sequencing in a study of blood T cells in healthy people across ages (dated by TCRdb to between 2015 and 2017). Background for the entire study: In model experiments, roughly one uniquely barcoded TCR beta cDNA molecule per two T cells was captured by template switching. Using deep sequencing normalized with unique cDNA molecular identifiers, the study measured how TCR beta repertoire diversity changes with age. The study analyzed two additional independent replicas of 1 million unique cDNA reads from the same blood draw for two donors, one aged 18 to 30 and one aged 80 or older. Four age groups were formed from the donors: young (average roughly 15 years), middle-aged (just under 40), aged (more than 55) and long-lived (around 82). To avoid experimental bias, donors of different ages were spread randomly across the sequencing lanes.

Receptor libraries were prepared by 5' RACE. Sequenced using an Illumina HiSeq 2500. The second PCR ran for about 6 to 11 cycles and used a J-beta primer mix along with a sample-barcoded 5' primer. A template-switch 5' adaptor carrying 12 random nucleotides introduced a unique molecular identifier onto each TCR beta cDNA molecule. Each sample yielded at least 2.5 million CDR3-containing paired-end reads. First-strand cDNA was synthesized from all RNA with the Mint cDNA synthesis kit, primed by a TRBC-specific oligonucleotide. Following uracil-DNA glycosylase treatment, a first 18-cycle PCR with universal primers M1SS and BC2_uni_R was performed on all cDNA. Concerning the study's data processing: Each sample was normalized by randomly selecting 1 million high-quality reads, each carrying a distinct molecular identifier. Reads sharing molecular identifiers were discarded rather than binned into consensus sequences. MiTCR, with a Q25 quality threshold and the strictest error-elimination algorithm, was used for CDR3 identification, clonotype clustering and error correction. Lower-bound total TCR beta diversity was estimated with a nonparametric unseen species model using Euler transformation. TCRdb reanalyzed the raw reads on its own, using fastp at Q25 for trimming and MiXCR for clone calling, and kept in-frame beta chains. Rows with a matching CDR3 protein are joined into one entry that keeps the most common DNA and genes. The authors' filters were not applied to this entry. The sample contains more than 650,000 distinct CDR3 sequences, approximately 21% of them found a single time. The ten largest make up around 21% of the sample.

Results and caveats for the whole study, not just this receptor: Because the CMV infection status of the donors was unknown, age-related changes in expanded clonotypes may potentially have been confounded. Observed TCR beta diversity correlated strongly with the percentage of naive T cells measured by flow cytometry. The long-lived group showed more naive CD4+ T cells, fewer expanded clones and increased TCR diversity than the aged group, suggesting age selection. Observed TCR beta diversity per million T cells fell roughly linearly with age, and a significant reduction was already apparent by age roughly 41. Since profiling was done on bulk unsorted PBMCs, naive and antigen-experienced compartments could not be conclusively compared. Estimates of total diversity from one million sequenced T cells were regarded as lower bounds and underestimates.

A note on this clonotype: Its antigen has not been determined. One base away there is no much larger clone; base qualities are not given.

Looking up the germline V gene yields CDR1 KGHSH and CDR2 LQKENI. V is shortened by 5 bases, J by 2 bases, and the region joining them spans 10 bases. Reading from cysteine to phenylalanine, the CDR3 counts 14 amino acids. Of all the DNA, just the CDR3 is kept, 42 bases in frame from base 1. Donors were roughly 40 systemically healthy Caucasian individuals from Russia aged roughly 6 to 90 years. Each donor gave ten milliliters of peripheral blood, collected into EDTA-treated Vacutainer tubes. Ficoll-Paque density-gradient centrifugation was used to isolate PBMCs, with at least 6.5 million obtained per sample. Trizol reagent was used to extract total RNA from the PBMCs, yielding at least 5 micrograms per sample. Naive CD45RAhigh/CD27high T cell percentages were measured by flow cytometry on a PBMC aliquot from every donor.

Sequencing was performed on blood. The TCR originated in a man between 70 and 80 years old in good health. The rearranged chain carries TRBV18 and TRBJ2-1; TRBD1 might be the D gene, on 6 matching bases. Here the CDR3 is given as CASSEQGPYNEQFF. The DNA sequence is given as TGTGCCAGCTCAGAACAGGGACCCTACAATGAGCAGTTCTTC.